The next 16 T cell receptor beta chains were all read from a single sample in a study of T cell repertoires in cytomegalovirus infection. TCRdb called the reads again in MiXCR, with one record for every CDR3 protein. The data show 160,000 or so distinct CDR3 sequences, roughly a sixth seen once. Sequencing was carried out using CD8+ T cells from PBMCs. The source of these receptors is a human donor in good health (CMV status not recorded). Some clones in this sample may be carry-over from other donors' samples.

The rearrangement uses TRBV7-2 and TRBJ2-2; 8 bases are shared with TRBD1. The CDR3 has 13 amino acids. V lost 10 bases, J lost 6 bases, and 7 bases stayed unmatched. From germline, CDR1 is SGHTA and CDR2 FQGNSA. The CDR3 DNA sequence: TGTGCCACCTACAGGGGGAAGGCCGGGGAGCTGTTTTTT. Residues: CATYRGKAGELFF.

This clonotype has only a few counts. The chain couples TRBV6-5 to TRBJ1-5; D gene uncertain. The CDR3 extends over 13 amino acids. Germline V gene data show CDR1 as MNHEY and CDR2 as SVGAGI. The V gene lost 0 bases and the J gene lost 5 bases, with 5 bases spanning the gap. DNA for the CDR3: TGTGCCAGCAGTTACTCACAGCATCAGCCCCAGCATTTT. Its protein is CASSYSQHQPQHF.

There are a few counts of this clonotype. The chain has TRBV7-2 and TRBJ2-7; either TRBD1 or TRBD2 may fit D (5 bases each). Deletions cut 5 bases from V and 2 bases from J, with 13 bases between. This CDR3 spans 14 amino acids. Germline V lookup: CDR1 SGHTA, CDR2 FQGNSA. The CDR3 sequence is CASSTRDGPYEQYF. CDR3 coding DNA: TGTGCCAGCAGCACCCGGGACGGCCCCTACGAGCAGTACTTC.

This sequence joins TRBV28 and TRBJ1-6; D is unclear. The V end was cut by 7 bases, the J end by 9 bases, with 16 bases between. The length of the CDR3 is 14 residues. Germline V gene sequence: CDR1 MDHEN, CDR2 SYDVKM. CDR3 DNA: TGTGCCAGCAACACCCCGGGGAATGGTTCACCCCTCCACTTT. Its translation is CASNTPGNGSPLHF.

This chain links TRBV7-9 with TRBJ2-7; possibly TRBD2 for D (5 bases). The CDR3 length is 17 residues. From germline, CDR1 is SEHNR and CDR2 FQNEAQ (reference sequence). The ends were cut back, 4 bases at V and 0 bases at J, with 19 bases in the middle. The CDR3 protein is CASSSQPSEDPSYEQYF. The CDR3 DNA reads as TGTGCCAGCAGCTCCCAGCCGTCGGAGGATCCCTCCTACGAGCAGTACTTC.

The chain couples TRBV4-1 to TRBJ2-1; 7 nucleotides match TRBD2. The CDR3 runs to 16 residues. Trimming cost V 0 bases and J 4 bases; bases outside gene matches: 6. The germline V gene encodes CDR1 MGHRA and CDR2 YSYEKL. CDR3 DNA: TGCGCCAGCAGCCAAGATCTTGGGGACTATTACAATGAGCAGTTCTTC. This encodes CASSQDLGDYYNEQFF.

The chain links TRBV7-6 to TRBJ2-7; D is possibly TRBD2 (5 bases). V lost 1 base to trimming and J lost 1 base, with 11 bases between them. The CDR3 covers 15 residues. The germline gives CDR1 SGHVS, CDR2 FNYEAQ. CDR3 bases: TGTGCCAGCAGCTTAGAGGCTAGCAGATCCTACGAGCAGTACTTC. Translating it yields CASSLEASRSYEQYF.

This clonotype showed up many times. The rearrangement joins TRBV7-6 to TRBJ1-1; unclear D gene. CDR3 size: 14 residues. V was cut by 7 bases and J by 1 base, with 13 bases left in between. Germline V gives CDR1 SGHVS, CDR2 FNYEAQ. Here the CDR3 DNA reads TGTGCCAGCACCGTAAATGAGGGGAACACTGAAGCTTTCTTT. Its translation: CASTVNEGNTEAFF.

This clonotype was seen only a few times. The V and J genes are TRBV4-2 and TRBJ1-2; no definite D call. The CDR3 sequence is 13 residues long. Trimming took off 4 bases at V and 2 bases at J, with 8 bases between the two ends. Germline CDR1 is LGHNA and CDR2 is YNFKEQ. The CDR3 here is CASSLDGNYGYTF. The CDR3 nucleotides read TGTGCCAGCAGCCTGGACGGAAACTATGGCTACACCTTC.

This clonotype was observed at least ten times. The rearrangement joins TRBV7-6 to TRBJ2-3, with D unresolved. From germline, CDR1 is SGHVS and CDR2 FNYEAQ. CDR3 size: 15 residues. V was trimmed by 2 bases and J by 2 bases, leaving 11 bases between them. CDR3 DNA sequence: TGTGCCAGCAGCTTACGAGCGACTCTCACAGATACGCAGTATTTT. Translation gives CASSLRATLTDTQYF.

This clonotype came up a few times. J is TRBJ2-1 and V is TRBV25-1, with TRBD2 as a possible D gene (5 bases). The CDR3 covers 11 residues. Germline V CDR1 and CDR2: MGHDK, SYGVNS. V was cut by 7 bases and J by 9 bases, with 10 bases left in between. This chain's CDR3 is CASTRSGEQFF. The DNA of the CDR3 is TGTGCCAGCACCAGGAGCGGTGAGCAGTTCTTC.

In this sample, this clonotype turned up many times. The V call is TRBV6-2 or TRBV6-3, the J call TRBJ2-2; weak D call: TRBD2 (5 bases). The CDR3 has 16 amino acids. Germline V gene lookup returns CDR1 MNHEY and CDR2 SVGEGT. Trimming took 0 bases from V and 6 from J, leaving 14 bases between them. In nucleotides, the CDR3 is TGTGCCAGCAGTTACTCGAAAATCGGAGGATCCGGGGAGCTGTTTTTT. It encodes CASSYSKIGGSGELFF.

The J gene is TRBJ2-7, the V gene TRBV6-2 or TRBV6-3, with TRBD1 matching 7 bases. The CDR3 extends over 14 amino acids. V lost 6 bases, J lost 2 bases, and 7 bases stayed unmatched. CDR1 is MNHEY and CDR2 is SVGEGT in the germline V gene. CDR3 region: CASRAGTDPYEQYF. The CDR3 bases are TGTGCCAGCAGAGCCGGGACAGACCCCTACGAGCAGTACTTC.

The chain is built from TRBV6-2 or TRBV6-3 and TRBJ2-4, with D perhaps matching TRBD1 (5 bases). Trimming shortened V by 7 bases and J by 9 bases, and 22 bases separated the two germline ends. The CDR3 extends over 15 amino acids. CDR1 and CDR2 from the germline V gene are MNHEY and SVGEGT. CDR3 residues: CASTPTGASFAIQYF. The CDR3 DNA sequence: TGTGCCAGCACCCCCACTGGGGCTAGTTTTGCCATTCAGTACTTC.

The rearrangement uses TRBV20-1 and TRBJ2-5, with 9 bases matching TRBD2. The V gene's germline CDR1 is DFQATT and CDR2 SNEGSKA (reference sequence). The CDR3 has 15 amino acids. The trim removed 4 bases at V and 0 bases at J, leaving 6 bases unmatched. As DNA, the CDR3 is TGCAGTGCTACCCGACTAGCGGAGGACCAAGAGACCCAGTACTTC. It codes for CSATRLAEDQETQYF.

In its sample, this clonotype was seen a few times. J is TRBJ1-5 and V is TRBV2; maybe TRBD1 (6 bases). Per germline, CDR1 SNHLY and CDR2 FYNNEI. Trimming left V 8 bases short and J 0 bases short, with 20 bases between. CDR3 size: 17 residues. CDR3 loop: CASSTGTTTYSNQPQHF. DNA of the CDR3: TGTGCCAGCTCGACTGGGACAACCACCTATAGCAATCAGCCCCAGCATTTT.